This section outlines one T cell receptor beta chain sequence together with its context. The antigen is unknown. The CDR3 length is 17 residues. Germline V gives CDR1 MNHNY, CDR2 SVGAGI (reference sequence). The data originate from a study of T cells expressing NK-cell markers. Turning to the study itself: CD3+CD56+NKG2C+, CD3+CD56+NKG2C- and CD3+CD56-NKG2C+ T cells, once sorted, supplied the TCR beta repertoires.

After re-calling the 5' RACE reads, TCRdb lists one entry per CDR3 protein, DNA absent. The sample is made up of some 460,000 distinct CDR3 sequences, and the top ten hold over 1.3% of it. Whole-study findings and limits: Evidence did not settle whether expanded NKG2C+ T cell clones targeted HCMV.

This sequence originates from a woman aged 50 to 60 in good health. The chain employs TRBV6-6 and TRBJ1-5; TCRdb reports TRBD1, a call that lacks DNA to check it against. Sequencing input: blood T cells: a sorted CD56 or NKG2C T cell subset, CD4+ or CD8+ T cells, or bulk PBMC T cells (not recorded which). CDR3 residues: CASSPPSTAGGNQPQHF.